Sequencing of this T cell receptor beta chain was carried out in a study of spatial heterogeneity in lung cancer. Study-wide context: Consistent detection of more beta-chain than alpha-chain sequences was observed.

The time point was: sample taken at primary tumor resection. Tumor, nontumor lung or frozen PBMC supplied whole RNA that was sequenced unsorted. On each TCR cDNA molecule, a unique molecular identifier was present. Using its own MiXCR run on the 5' RACE reads, TCRdb lists one record per CDR3 protein. The repertoire includes roughly 3,000 distinct CDR3 sequences, around 18% of them detected once, and around 16% sits in the top ten. The source is a male donor with early-stage non-small cell lung cancer. Here the sequenced sample was normal lung tissue next to the tumor, taken at surgery.

The CDR3 nucleotides are TGTGCCAGCAGCTCCGACGTGAACACTGAAGCTTTCTTT. Protein: CASSSDVNTEAFF. The rearrangement uses TRBV7-9 and TRBJ1-1; D is unresolved. The V gene's germline CDR1 is SEHNR and CDR2 FQNEAQ (reference sequence). V was pared by 4 bases and J by 0 bases, with 6 bases between. This CDR3 contains 13 residues.